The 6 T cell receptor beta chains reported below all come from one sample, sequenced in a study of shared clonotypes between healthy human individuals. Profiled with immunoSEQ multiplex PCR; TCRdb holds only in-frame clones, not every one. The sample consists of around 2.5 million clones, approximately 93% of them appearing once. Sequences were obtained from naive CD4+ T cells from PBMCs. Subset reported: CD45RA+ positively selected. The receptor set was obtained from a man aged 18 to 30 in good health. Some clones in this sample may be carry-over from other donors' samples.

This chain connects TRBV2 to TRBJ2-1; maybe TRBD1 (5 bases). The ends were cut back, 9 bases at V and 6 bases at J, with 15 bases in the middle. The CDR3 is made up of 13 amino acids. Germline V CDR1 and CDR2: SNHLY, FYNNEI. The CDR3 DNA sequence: TGTGCCAGAGCCAGGGAAGAAGGCAATGAGCAGTTCTTC. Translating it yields CARAREEGNEQFF.

CDR3 in DNA: TGTGCCAGCTCACCACCTGGGGGGTTGAACACTGAAGCTTTCTTT. Its protein product is CASSPPGGLNTEAFF. The V gene is TRBV18, the J gene TRBJ1-1, with D perhaps matching TRBD1 (5 bases). Trimming took 0 bases from V and 0 from J, leaving 8 bases between them. CDR3 length: 15 amino acids. Germline V lookup: CDR1 KGHSH, CDR2 LQKENI. Combining the CDR3 with reference TRBV18 and TRBJ1-1 gives the whole variable domain NAGVMQNPRHLVRRRGQEARLRCSPMKGHSHVYWYRQLPEEGLKFMVYLQKENIIDESGMPKERFSAEFPKEGPSILRIQQVVRGDSAAYFCASSPPGGLNTEAFFGQGTRLTVV.

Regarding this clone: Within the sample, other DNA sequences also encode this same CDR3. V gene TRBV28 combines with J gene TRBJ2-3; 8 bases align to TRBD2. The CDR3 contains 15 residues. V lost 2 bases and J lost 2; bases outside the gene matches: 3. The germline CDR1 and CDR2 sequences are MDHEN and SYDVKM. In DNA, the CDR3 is TGTGCCAGCAGTTTAGCGGGAGGTTACACAGATACGCAGTATTTT. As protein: CASSLAGGYTDTQYF.

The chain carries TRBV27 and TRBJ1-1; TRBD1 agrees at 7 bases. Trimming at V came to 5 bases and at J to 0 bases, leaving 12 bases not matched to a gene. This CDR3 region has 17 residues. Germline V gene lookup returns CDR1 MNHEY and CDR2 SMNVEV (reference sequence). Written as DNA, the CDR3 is TGTGCCAGCAGTCGTCGACAGGGAGGTTTGGTGAACACTGAAGCTTTCTTT. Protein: CASSRRQGGLVNTEAFF.

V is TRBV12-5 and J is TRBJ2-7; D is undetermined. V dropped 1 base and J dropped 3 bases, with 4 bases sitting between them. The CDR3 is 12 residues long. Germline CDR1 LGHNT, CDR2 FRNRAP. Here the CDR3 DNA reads TGTGCTAGTGGTTTGGAGCGCTACGAGCAGTACTTC. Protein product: CASGLERYEQYF.

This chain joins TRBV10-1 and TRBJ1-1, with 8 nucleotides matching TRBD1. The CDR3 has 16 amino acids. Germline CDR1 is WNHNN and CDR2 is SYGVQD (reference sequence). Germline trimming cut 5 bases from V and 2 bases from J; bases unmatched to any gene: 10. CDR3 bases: TGCGCCAGCAGTATCACACAGGGGGTCTATAACACTGAAGCTTTCTTT. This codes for CASSITQGVYNTEAFF.